Shown below are 20 T cell receptor beta chains from a single sample sequenced in a study of patients and donors after allogeneic stem cell transplantation. One entry per CDR3 protein, called by TCRdb with MiXCR from the RT-PCR reads. The data show 190,000 or so distinct CDR3 sequences, 38% seen once. The sample consisted of blood, either unsorted or a sorted T cell fraction (not recorded which). The receptors originated from a human donor who was either an allogeneic HSCT recipient or a stem cell or donor lymphocyte infusion donor (not recorded which). It is not recorded whose cells these are; they may come from a transplant donor.

This sequence joins TRBV6-2 or TRBV6-3 and TRBJ2-3; 14 bases map to TRBD2. This CDR3 has 19 residues. J lost 3 bases, V lost 5 bases, and 13 bases had no gene match. Germline lookup yields CDR1 MNHEY and CDR2 SVGEGT. CDR3 amino acids: CASSVTSGGALPLTDTQYF. The CDR3, as DNA: TGTGCCAGCAGTGTGACTAGCGGGGGGGCGCTGCCGCTTACAGATACGCAGTATTTT.

The rearrangement links TRBV12-3 or TRBV12-4 to TRBJ1-5; no clear D gene. Trimming pared 3 bases from V and 3 bases from J, leaving 9 bases between. The CDR3 covers 14 residues. As DNA, the CDR3 is TGTGCCAGCAGTTTCCAACAGTTCAATCAGCCCCAGCATTTT. It translates to CASSFQQFNQPQHF.

The V and J genes are TRBV5-1 and TRBJ1-5; D ambiguous. From germline, CDR1 is SGHRS and CDR2 YFSETQ. V was shortened by 0 bases and J by 1 base, with 2 bases between the two germline ends. This CDR3 is built from 13 residues. CDR3 protein: CASSLESNQPQHF. The CDR3 DNA is TGCGCCAGCAGCTTGGAGAGCAATCAGCCCCAGCATTTT.

V and J are TRBV12-3 or TRBV12-4 and TRBJ1-6; 9 nucleotides line up with TRBD1. V dropped 6 bases and J dropped 9; count of bases not matched to a gene: 15. CDR3 size: 17 residues. The CDR3, as DNA: TGTGCCAGCAGCGCGGGCGGGACAGGGTTTATCCGTTCACCCCTCCACTTT. Translating gives CASSAGGTGFIRSPLHF.

The chain uses TRBV7-2 and TRBJ2-1; D ambiguous. CDR1 is SGHTA, CDR2 FQGNSA, per germline. This CDR3 is built from 14 residues. Trimming shortened V by 1 base and J by 6 bases, and 10 bases separated the two germline ends. The CDR3 sequence is CASSLVGLSNEQFF. The CDR3 coding sequence is TGTGCCAGCAGCTTAGTAGGCCTCAGCAATGAGCAGTTCTTC.

The chain combines TRBV5-5 with TRBJ1-5; D remains ambiguous. CDR1 and CDR2 (germline): SGHKS, YYEKEE (reference sequence). V lost 0 bases, J lost 5 bases, and 12 bases lay in between. The CDR3 is made up of 15 amino acids. Here the CDR3 reads CASSLARGSYQPQHF. In DNA form, the CDR3 reads TGTGCCAGCAGCTTGGCCCGTGGGTCTTATCAGCCCCAGCATTTT.

This clonotype has a handful of counts. V is TRBV4-1 and J is TRBJ1-5; TRBD1 is a possible D gene (5 bases). The V gene's germline CDR1 is MGHRA and CDR2 YSYEKL. The length of the CDR3 is 15 residues. Trimming removed 4 bases at V and 5 bases at J, with 15 bases between. In nucleotides, the CDR3 is TGCGCCAGCAGCCTCCTAGGGAGGGGCGATCAGCCCCAGCATTTT. Translating it yields CASSLLGRGDQPQHF.

The genes are TRBV20-1 and TRBJ1-2, with a weak D call TRBD1 (6 bases). The CDR3 sequence is 13 residues long. Trimming took 6 bases from V and 1 from J, leaving 12 bases between them. Germline V gene lookup returns CDR1 DFQATT and CDR2 SNEGSKA (reference sequence). The CDR3 reads CSAVRQDNYGYTF. CDR3 sequence (DNA): TGCAGTGCCGTGAGACAGGATAACTATGGCTACACCTTC.

CDR3 amino acids: CASSFPRDTKIYNEQFF. The CDR3 DNA reads TGCGCCAGCAGCTTCCCCCGGGACACTAAAATCTACAATGAGCAGTTCTTC. The rearrangement uses TRBV5-1 and TRBJ2-1, with a possible D match to TRBD1 (6 bases). Trimming removed 2 bases from V and 3 bases from J, with 18 bases in between. CDR3 length: 17 residues. Germline CDR1 is SGHRS and CDR2 is YFSETQ.

This chain joins TRBV7-2 and TRBJ1-4; no reliable D call. The CDR3 is 17 residues long. Trimming removed 1 base from V and 3 bases from J, with 15 bases in between. CDR1 and CDR2 (germline): SGHTA, FQGNSA. CDR3 loop: CASSLVARPQANEKLFF. In DNA form, the CDR3 reads TGTGCCAGCAGCTTAGTCGCCAGACCGCAGGCTAATGAAAAACTGTTTTTT.

The chain carries TRBV5-6 and TRBJ1-1, with D tentatively TRBD1 (5 bases). Germline CDR1 reads SGHDT; CDR2 reads YYEEEE. The CDR3 consists of 14 residues. Trimming took 2 bases from V and 5 from J, leaving 13 bases between them. The CDR3 spells CASSFRVGGTEAFF. The CDR3 coding sequence is TGTGCCAGCAGCTTCAGGGTGGGTGGTACTGAAGCTTTCTTT.

The genes are TRBV15 and TRBJ1-3; D remains ambiguous. V lost 1 base and J 0 bases, leaving 7 bases between the germline ends. The CDR3 is made up of 15 amino acids. Germline CDR1 LNHNV, CDR2 YYDKDF (reference sequence). The CDR3 is CATSRAGSSGNTIYF. In DNA form, the CDR3 reads TGTGCCACCAGCAGAGCCGGGTCCTCTGGAAACACCATATATTTT.

This clonotype occurred a few times. The chain recombines TRBV6-5 with TRBJ1-1; 8 bases line up with TRBD1. The CDR3 spans 14 residues. The trim removed 6 bases at V and 4 bases at J, leaving 7 bases unmatched. The germline gives CDR1 MNHEY, CDR2 SVGAGI. In nucleotides, the CDR3 is TGTGCCAGCAGCTATGACAGGGGAAGCACTGAAGCTTTCTTT. Encoded protein: CASSYDRGSTEAFF.

The chain employs TRBV5-1 and TRBJ1-1; 10 nucleotides match TRBD1. The CDR3 runs 16 residues. The J segment lost 4 bases and the V segment lost 0 bases, leaving 6 bases of the junction unmatched. CDR1 and CDR2 (germline): SGHRS, YFSETQ. CDR3: CASSLGQGAGSTEAFF. In nucleotides, the CDR3 is TGCGCCAGCAGCTTGGGACAGGGGGCCGGGAGCACTGAAGCTTTCTTT.

This clonotype turned up a few times. The V and J genes are TRBV12-3 or TRBV12-4 and TRBJ1-1, with TRBD1 matching 9 bases. There are 16 residues in the CDR3. V dropped 4 bases and J dropped 1; count of bases not matched to a gene: 7. The DNA for the CDR3 is TGTGCCAGCAGTTCCGCCGGACAGGGGACGAACACTGAAGCTTTCTTT. Translated, it gives CASSSAGQGTNTEAFF.

The CDR3 region has the DNA TGTGCCAGCAGCTTAACGCCCGGGGGCATTCAGTACTTC. It specifies CASSLTPGGIQYF. The chain links TRBV7-3 to TRBJ2-4; D is possibly TRBD2 (6 bases). Germline V gene data show CDR1 as SGHTA and CDR2 as FQGTGA. This CDR3 has 13 residues. V lost 0 bases, J lost 9 bases, and 9 bases lay in between.

This clonotype occurred a few times. The chain is built from TRBV12-3 or TRBV12-4 and TRBJ1-5; D remains unclear. With 0 bases removed from V and 6 bases from J, the gap between germline ends came to 24 bases. This CDR3 comprises 19 residues. The CDR3 here is CASSLASNSWAPNFQPQHF. The CDR3 DNA reads TGTGCCAGCAGTTTAGCCTCTAACAGTTGGGCCCCCAATTTTCAGCCCCAGCATTTT.

This sequence joins TRBV12-3 or TRBV12-4 and TRBJ1-5; 9 bases map to TRBD1. This CDR3 contains 19 residues. After removal of 5 bases from V and 2 bases from J, the junction contained 16 bases not matched to a gene. The CDR3 bases are TGTGCCAGCAGTGTCCGGGACAGGGAACCCCTTGATGGCAATCAGCCCCAGCATTTT. Its translation: CASSVRDREPLDGNQPQHF.

The genes are TRBV5-1 and TRBJ1-4, with TRBD1 as a possible D gene (5 bases). The CDR3 loop spans 18 amino acids. The germline V gene encodes CDR1 SGHRS and CDR2 YFSETQ. The V end lost 4 bases, the J end lost 1 base, and 20 bases lay between the germline ends. In DNA, the CDR3 is TGCGCCAGCAGCCCGGAAGACTCCTCCGGGGGAACTAATGAAAAACTGTTTTTT. This codes for CASSPEDSSGGTNEKLFF. The entire variable domain, with the rest obtained from reference TRBV5-1 and TRBJ1-4, is as follows: KAGVTQTPRYLIKTRGQQVTLSCSPISGHRSVSWYQQTPGQGLQFLFEYFSETQRNKGNFPGRFSGRQFSNSRSEMNVSTLELGDSALYLCASSPEDSSGGTNEKLFFGSGTQLSVL.

This clonotype turned up a few times. CDR3 amino acids: CASSLYNEAFF. The DNA for the CDR3 is TGTGCCAGCAGCCTTTATAATGAAGCTTTCTTT. The genes are TRBV12-3 or TRBV12-4 and TRBJ1-1, with no clear D. The CDR3 extends over 11 amino acids. The V end lost 6 bases, the J end lost 7 bases, and 9 bases lay between the germline ends.